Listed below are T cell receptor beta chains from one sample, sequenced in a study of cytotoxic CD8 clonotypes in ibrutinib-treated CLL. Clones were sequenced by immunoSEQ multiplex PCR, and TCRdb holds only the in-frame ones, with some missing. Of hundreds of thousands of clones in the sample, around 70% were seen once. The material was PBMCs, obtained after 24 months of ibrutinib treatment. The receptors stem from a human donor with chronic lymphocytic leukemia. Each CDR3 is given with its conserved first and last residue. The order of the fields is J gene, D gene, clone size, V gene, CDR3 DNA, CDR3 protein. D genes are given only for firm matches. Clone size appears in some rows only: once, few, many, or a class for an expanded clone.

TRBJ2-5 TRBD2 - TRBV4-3 TGCGCCAGCAGCCAAGGGCTAGCGGGACGGGGGGAGACCCAGTACTTC CASSQGLAGRGETQYF
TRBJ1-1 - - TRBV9 TGTGCCAGCAGCGTAGGAAGGAATGAAGCTTTCTTT CASSVGRNEAFF
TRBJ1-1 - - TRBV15 TGTGCCACCAGCAGAACAGGGTACGAAGCTTTCTTT CATSRTGYEAFF
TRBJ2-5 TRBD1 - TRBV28 TGTGCCAGCAGTCCTCGACAGGGTCCTTTCCAAGAGACCCAGTACTTC CASSPRQGPFQETQYF
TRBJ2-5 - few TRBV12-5 TGTGCTAGTGGACAGGGGGGGACCCAAGAGACCCAGTACTTC CASGQGGTQETQYF
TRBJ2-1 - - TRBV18 TGTGCCAGCTCAGCCCAGGTTAGCTCCTACAATGAGCAGTTCTTC CASSAQVSSYNEQFF
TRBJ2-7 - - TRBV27 TGTGCCAGCAGTTTGGGGCCTACAAACGAGCAGTACTTC CASSLGPTNEQYF
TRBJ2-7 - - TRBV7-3 TGTGCCAGCAGTTACGGGGCCGGTGGCGAGCAGTACTTC CASSYGAGGEQYF
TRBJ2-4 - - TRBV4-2 TGTGCCAGCAGCCAAGATCCCCAGGGAACCAAAAACATTCAGTACTTC CASSQDPQGTKNIQYF
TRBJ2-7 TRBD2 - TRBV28 TGTGCCAGCAGTTTTTTTGGACTAGCGGGAGGCGAGCAGTACTTC CASSFFGLAGGEQYF
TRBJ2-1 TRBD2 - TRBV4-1 TGCGCCAGCACGTCGGATAGCGGGAGAGAGCGGGTTGGGGAGCAGTTCTTC CASTSDSGRERVGEQFF
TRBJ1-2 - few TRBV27 TGTGCCAGCAGTCCGGGGGACTTGGGGGGCTACACCTTC CASSPGDLGGYTF
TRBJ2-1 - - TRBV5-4 TGTGCCAGCAGCCTAAACAATGAGCAGTTCTTC CASSLNNEQFF
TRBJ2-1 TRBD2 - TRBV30 TGTGCCTGGACGCGGGAGGCCCACAATGAGCAGTTCTTC CAWTREAHNEQFF
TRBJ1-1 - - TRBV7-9 TGTGCCAGCAGCTTCCGAGGGAGAGGCGCGAACACTGAAGCTTTCTTT CASSFRGRGANTEAFF
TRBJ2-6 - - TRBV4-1 TGCGCCAGCAGCCAAGATCCCGGACAGTCTGGGGCCAACGTCCTGACTTTC CASSQDPGQSGANVLTF
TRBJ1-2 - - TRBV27 TGTGCCAGCAGCATACAACCTCTCTATGGCTACACCTTC CASSIQPLYGYTF
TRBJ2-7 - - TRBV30 TGTGCCTGGGGTCTCTGGTCAAGCTCCTACGAGCAGTACTTC CAWGLWSSSYEQYF
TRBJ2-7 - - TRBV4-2 TGTGCCAGCAGCCTCCTACTCGATCCCTACGAGCAGTACTTC CASSLLLDPYEQYF
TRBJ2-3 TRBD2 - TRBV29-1 TGCAGCGTTACCAATAGCGGGACTAGCACAGATACGCAGTATTTT CSVTNSGTSTDTQYF
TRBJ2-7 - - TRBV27 TGTGCCAGCAGCCGGCCTCTAGGCGAGCAGTACTTC CASSRPLGEQYF
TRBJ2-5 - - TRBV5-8 TGTGCCAGCAGCCCATCTGGGGGTAGTCTAGAGACCCAGTACTTC CASSPSGGSLETQYF
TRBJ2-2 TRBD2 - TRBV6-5 TGTGCCAGCATGCGCGGGAGCACCGGGGAGCTGTTTTTT CASMRGSTGELFF
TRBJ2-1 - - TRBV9 TGTGCCAGCAGCGCAGGGACTTCCCCCATCGATGAGCAGTTCTTC CASSAGTSPIDEQFF
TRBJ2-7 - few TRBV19 TGTGCCACCTCAATCAGTAGTGGGACGCCGGTTTACGAGCAGTACTTC CATSISSGTPVYEQYF
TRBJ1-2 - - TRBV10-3 TGTGCCATCAACTTTAACATCCATACTAACTATGGCTACACCTTC CAINFNIHTNYGYTF
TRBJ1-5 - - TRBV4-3 TGCGCCAGCAGTAGGGACAGCAATCAGCCCCAGCATTTT CASSRDSNQPQHF
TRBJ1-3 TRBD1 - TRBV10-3 TGTGCCATCAGTACAGGGGTTGCTGGAAACACCATATATTTT CAISTGVAGNTIYF
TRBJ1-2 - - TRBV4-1 TGCGCCAGCAGCCAAGATGGAGGGAGAGGTGGCTACACCTTC CASSQDGGRGGYTF
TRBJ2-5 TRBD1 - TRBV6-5 TGTGCCAGCAGTCGGGACAGGGCCGTTCAAGAGACCCAGTACTTC CASSRDRAVQETQYF
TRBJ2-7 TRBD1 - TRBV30 TGCGCCCGCGGGACAGGTTACGACGAGCAGTACTTC CARGTGYDEQYF
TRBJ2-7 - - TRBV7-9 TGTGCCAGCAGCCCCCCGGGCACAGCGGTTTACGAGCAGTACTTC CASSPPGTAVYEQYF
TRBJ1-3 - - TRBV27 TGTGCCAGCAGTTCCCGCGGGGGGCTCCCCTCTGGAAACACCATATATTTT CASSSRGGLPSGNTIYF
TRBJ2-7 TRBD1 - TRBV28 TGTGCCAGCAGTATCCGGGACAGGGGAGGCCACGAGCAGTACTTC CASSIRDRGGHEQYF
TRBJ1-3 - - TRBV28 TGTGCCAGCAGTTCAGGGACGTCTGGAAACACCATATATTTT CASSSGTSGNTIYF
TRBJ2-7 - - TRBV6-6 TGTGCCAGCAGTTACGGCGGCAGCTACTCCTACGAGCAGTACTTC CASSYGGSYSYEQYF
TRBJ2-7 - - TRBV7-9 TGTGCCAGCAGCTTAGGGACACATGCCTACGAGCAGTACTTC CASSLGTHAYEQYF
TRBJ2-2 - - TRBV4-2 TGTGCCAGCAGCCAATTGTCGGTTGCGGGGACTCACGGGCTGTTTTTT CASSQLSVAGTHGLFF
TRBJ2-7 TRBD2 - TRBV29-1 TGCGCCGGACTAGCGGGAGCTTCAGACGAGCAGTACTTC CAGLAGASDEQYF
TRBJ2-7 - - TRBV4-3 TGCGCCAGCAGCCTGGGGCAGAACGGGTACGAGCAGTACTTC CASSLGQNGYEQYF
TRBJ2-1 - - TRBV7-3 TGTGCCAGCAGCCCTTCGGCTGGTTCCGATGAGCAGTTCTTC CASSPSAGSDEQFF
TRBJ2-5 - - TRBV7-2 TGTGCCAGCAGCCAACGGGTCAAAGAGACCCAGTACTTC CASSQRVKETQYF
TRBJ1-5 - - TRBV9 TGTGCCAGCAGCGCCCGGGACCGCCCGAATCAGCCCCAGCATTTT CASSARDRPNQPQHF
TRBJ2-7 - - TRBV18 TGTGCCAGCTCACCACACAGGGACCACGAGCAGTACTTC CASSPHRDHEQYF
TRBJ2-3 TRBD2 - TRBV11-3 TGTGCCAGCAGCTCGCGCAAGCGGGACAGCACAGATACGCAGTATTTT CASSSRKRDSTDTQYF
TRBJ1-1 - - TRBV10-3 TGTGCCATCAGTGAGACGGTGAACACTGAAGCTTTCTTT CAISETVNTEAFF
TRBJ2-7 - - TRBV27 TGTGCCAGCAGTTTATCGAGATCCTACGAGCAGTACTTC CASSLSRSYEQYF
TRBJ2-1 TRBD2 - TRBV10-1 TGCGCCAGCAGTGGGTCTAGCGGGAGGGCGTTGTTCTTC CASSGSSGRALFF
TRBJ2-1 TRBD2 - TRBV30 TGTGCCTGGAGTCCCCCCCTAGCGGGAGGTAAAGATGAGCAGTTCTTC CAWSPPLAGGKDEQFF
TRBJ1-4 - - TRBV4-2 TGTGCCAGCAGCCCGGGACACCCCCTGGGGTATAGGGAAAAACTGTTTTTT CASSPGHPLGYREKLFF
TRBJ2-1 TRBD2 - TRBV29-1 TGCAGCGTGGGAGCCGGGACTACCTCCAATGAGCAGTTCTTC CSVGAGTTSNEQFF
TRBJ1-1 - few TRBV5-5 TGTGCCAGCAGCTTGGATCATCCGGGCAGGGAGGCAGCTTTCTTT CASSLDHPGREAAFF
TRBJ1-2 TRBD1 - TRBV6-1 TGTGCCAGCAGTGACGGAGGGACAGGCTATGGCTACACCTTC CASSDGGTGYGYTF
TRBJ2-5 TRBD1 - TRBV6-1 TGTGCCAGCACGACAGGGGGCTGGGAGACCCAGTACTTC CASTTGGWETQYF
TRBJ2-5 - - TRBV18 TGTGCCAGCTCACCACCAGTTGCGGAGACCCAGTACTTC CASSPPVAETQYF
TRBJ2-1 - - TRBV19 TGTGCCAGTAGTATCCCAGGGGACAATGAGCAGTTCTTC CASSIPGDNEQFF